Described below is a single T cell receptor (beta chain) sequence and its context. J gave up 2 bases and V 4 bases, and 4 bases lay outside the gene matches. Germline V gene sequence: CDR1 MDHEN, CDR2 SYDVKM. The CDR3 totals 15 residues. The data were obtained in a study of blood T cell repertoires in COVID-19. Study background: T cells, B-cell-depleted T cells, or PBMCs provided the cDNA or gDNA that served as material.

The assay was immunoSEQ multiplex PCR, and TCRdb's table has in-frame clones only and misses some. The sample lists under 300,000 clones, nearly 90% occurring once. In terms of age and location, participants ranged from roughly 18 to 89 years and lived in about 25 US areas. The sequence derives from a woman aged 25 to 39 who had recovered from COVID-19. This chain joins TRBV28 and TRBJ2-7, with TRBD2 matching 11 bases. Specimen: PBMCs or T cells enriched from blood (not recorded which). CDR3 sequence: CASSSSGRLAYEQYF. DNA for the CDR3: TGTGCCAGCAGTTCTAGCGGGAGGTTGGCCTACGAGCAGTACTTC.